The 4 T cell receptor beta chains below were found in one sample sequenced in a study of early T cells in non-severe SARS-CoV-2 infection (dated by TCRdb to about 2021). Libraries were built with 5' RACE. The reads were generated on a NextSeq 500. The public reads were run again by TCRdb, first through fastp at Q25 and then through MiXCR, and only productive beta chains were kept. Each record represents a unique CDR3 protein, reported with the most common genes and DNA among its rows. For this sample the table gives approximately 81,000 distinct CDR3 sequences, of which about 6.5% were detected only once. The ten largest clonotypes hold less than 9.5% of the sample. Sequenced sample: whole blood. The receptors derive from an adult who was a healthcare worker with PCR-confirmed SARS-CoV-2 infection or an uninfected control (not recorded which).

This chain uses TRBV10-3 with TRBJ1-1, with TRBD1 identical over 8 bases. Germline assignment: CDR1 ENHRY and CDR2 SYGVKD. The junction had 2 bases not matched to a gene; V was cut back by 4 bases and J by 4 bases. This CDR3 region has 13 residues. CDR3 bases: TGTGCCATCAGTGGCGGGACAGGCACTGAAGCTTTCTTT. It specifies CAISGGTGTEAFF.

This clonotype was seen repeatedly, ten times or more. The V and J genes are TRBV2 and TRBJ2-5, with D perhaps matching TRBD2 (6 bases). Looked up from germline, CDR1 is SNHLY and CDR2 is FYNNEI. V was cut by 1 base and J by 2 bases, with 11 bases left in between. The CDR3 has 15 residues. This CDR3 reads CASSEEAGWQETQYF. The CDR3 DNA reads TGTGCCAGCAGTGAAGAGGCGGGATGGCAAGAGACCCAGTACTTC.

This clonotype appeared a few times. The chain employs TRBV6-2 or TRBV6-3 and TRBJ2-2; no clear D. The CDR3 length is 12 residues. Germline V gene data show CDR1 as MNHEY and CDR2 as SVGEGT. With 5 bases removed from V and 5 bases from J, the gap between germline ends came to 6 bases. The CDR3 reads CASSKTTGELFF. The CDR3 DNA follows: TGTGCCAGCAGTAAAACTACCGGGGAGCTGTTTTTT.

This clonotype was seen only a few times. The chain is built from TRBV4-2 and TRBJ1-2; tentative D call: TRBD1 (5 bases). Trimming removed 0 bases from V and 8 bases from J, with 13 bases in between. The CDR3 runs to 14 residues. In germline, CDR1 is LGHNA, CDR2 YNFKEQ. This CDR3 is CASSQDQGGYGYTF. The CDR3 DNA reads as TGTGCCAGCAGCCAAGATCAGGGCGGCTACGGCTACACCTTC.